This T cell receptor beta chain was retrieved from a study of cytomegalovirus exposure and HLA in healthy donors. Study-level points and caveats: Later, an analysis showed that TCR beta chains associated with HLA were more clonally expanded than others that were equally common. For most subjects, TCR beta sequences were reported to predict HLA-A and HLA-B alleles with accuracy. Reports credit the classifier with highly specific, highly sensitive diagnosis of cytomegalovirus status.

V was shortened by 5 bases and J by 1 base, with 9 bases between the two germline ends. The CDR3 has 13 residues. Germline V gene data show CDR1 as MNHEY and CDR2 as SMNVEV (reference sequence). 13 Jbeta primers and 60 Vbeta primers were used for the PCR. Only in-frame clones appear in the TCRdb table, and some are missing; sequencing was by immunoSEQ multiplex PCR. The data show about 160,000 clones, with around 79% seen just once and 6.3% held by the top ten. Comment on this clone: Its antigen is unknown.

What was sequenced was PBMCs. This receptor was taken from a man between 45 and 60 years old in good health and CMV-seropositive. The rearrangement uses TRBV27 and TRBJ2-7; possibly TRBD1 for D (6 bases). The CDR3 DNA sequence: TGTGCCAGCAGTAAGCAGGGGTCCTACGAGCAGTACTTC. Its translation is CASSKQGSYEQYF.